The 6 T cell receptor beta chains below were found in one sample sequenced in a study of cytomegalovirus exposure and HLA in healthy donors. Primers: 60 Vbeta forward and 13 Jbeta reverse. Some clones are missing from TCRdb's copy, which holds only in-frame ones; the method was immunoSEQ multiplex PCR. The sample contains about 280,000 clones, 80% to 90% of which appear only once. The material sequenced was PBMCs. Source of these receptors: a woman under 30 in good health and CMV-seronegative.

This clone appeared a few times. The chain combines TRBV2 with TRBJ2-1; no firm D call. Trimming left V 6 bases short and J 5 bases short, with 8 bases between. Germline lookup yields CDR1 SNHLY and CDR2 FYNNEI. The CDR3 has 12 residues. The CDR3 reads CASRTGHNEQFF. In nucleotides, the CDR3 is TGTGCCAGCAGGACTGGCCACAATGAGCAGTTCTTC. Using reference TRBV2 and TRBJ2-1 for the parts outside the CDR3, the full variable domain is EPEVTQTPSHQVTQMGQEVILRCVPISNHLYFYWYRQILGQKVEFLVSFYNNEISEKSEIFDDQFSVERPDGSNFTLKIRSTKLEDSAMYFCASRTGHNEQFFGPGTRLTVL.

The rearrangement uses TRBV9 and TRBJ1-5; D remains ambiguous. Trimming shortened V by 3 bases and J by 1 base, and 11 bases separated the two germline ends. Germline values: CDR1 SGDLS, CDR2 YYNGEE. The CDR3 contains 15 residues. The CDR3 bases are TGTGCCAGCAGCGCCGACACAAGAAGCAATCAGCCCCAGCATTTT. This codes for CASSADTRSNQPQHF.

This clone was found a few times. The chain combines TRBV5-5 with TRBJ1-1; D remains unclear. Germline V gene lookup returns CDR1 SGHKS and CDR2 YYEKEE (reference sequence). The CDR3 totals 15 residues. Trimming shortened V by 0 bases and J by 0 bases, and 9 bases separated the two germline ends. CDR3 nucleotides: TGTGCCAGCAGCTTGGATGTCAGGATGAACACTGAAGCTTTCTTT. It specifies CASSLDVRMNTEAFF.

The rearrangement links TRBV2 to TRBJ2-7, with 9 bases aligning to TRBD1. The germline V gene encodes CDR1 SNHLY and CDR2 FYNNEI. The CDR3 runs to 13 residues. The V and J ends lost 7 bases and 7 bases, in that order; junction bases with no gene match: 8. The CDR3 DNA is TGTGCCAGCACCAAACAGGGGGCTGGGGAGCAGTACTTC. As protein: CASTKQGAGEQYF.

CDR3 DNA: TGCGCCAGCAGCTCCCTTGGGACAGGGAACACTGAAGCTTTCTTT. Its protein is CASSSLGTGNTEAFF. The chain recombines TRBV5-1 with TRBJ1-1; TRBD1 matches 8 bases. Looked up from germline, CDR1 is SGHRS and CDR2 is YFSETQ. CDR3 length: 15 amino acids. Trimming at V came to 3 bases and at J to 1 base, leaving 5 bases not matched to a gene.

This chain joins TRBV27 and TRBJ2-3; no firm D call. The ends were cut back, 6 bases at V and 1 base at J, with 14 bases in the middle. The germline CDR1 and CDR2 sequences are MNHEY and SMNVEV (reference sequence). CDR3 length: 15 residues. The DNA of the CDR3 is TGTGCCAGCAGCCCGTCGTGGCGGCGCACAGATACGCAGTATTTT. Its translation is CASSPSWRRTDTQYF.